The clone carrying this T cell receptor (beta chain) occurred a few times. This entry belongs to a study of identical twins. The CDR3 is 14 residues long. The germline V gene encodes CDR1 SGHAT and CDR2 FQNNGV. Germline trimming cut 6 bases from V and 3 bases from J; bases unmatched to any gene: 5. TCRdb ran MiXCR on the 5' RACE reads and lists one entry per CDR3 protein. The sample shows roughly 690,000 distinct CDR3 sequences, roughly 6.2% of them seen only once. This receptor was identified in a man younger than 30 in good health. The chain recombines TRBV11-2 with TRBJ2-3, with 8 bases lining up with TRBD1. The sequencing sample was made of naive T cells sorted from blood. CDR3 bases: TGTGCCAGCAGTAAACAGGGGGGAACAGATACGCAGTATTTT. This encodes CASSKQGGTDTQYF.